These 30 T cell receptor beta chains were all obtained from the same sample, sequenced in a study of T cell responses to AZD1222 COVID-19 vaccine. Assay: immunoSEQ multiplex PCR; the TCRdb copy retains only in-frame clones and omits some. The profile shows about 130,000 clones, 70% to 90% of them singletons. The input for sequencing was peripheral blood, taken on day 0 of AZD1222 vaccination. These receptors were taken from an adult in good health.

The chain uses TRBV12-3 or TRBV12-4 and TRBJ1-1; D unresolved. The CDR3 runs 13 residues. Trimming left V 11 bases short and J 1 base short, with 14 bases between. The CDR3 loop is CADETPGNTEAFF. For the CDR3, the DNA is TGTGCCGACGAAACTCCGGGGAACACTGAAGCTTTCTTT.

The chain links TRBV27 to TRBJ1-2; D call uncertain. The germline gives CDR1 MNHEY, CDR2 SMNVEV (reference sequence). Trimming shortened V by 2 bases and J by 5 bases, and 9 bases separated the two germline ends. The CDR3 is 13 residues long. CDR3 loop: CASSLGPRYGYTF. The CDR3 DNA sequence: TGTGCCAGCAGTTTAGGCCCGAGATATGGCTACACCTTC.

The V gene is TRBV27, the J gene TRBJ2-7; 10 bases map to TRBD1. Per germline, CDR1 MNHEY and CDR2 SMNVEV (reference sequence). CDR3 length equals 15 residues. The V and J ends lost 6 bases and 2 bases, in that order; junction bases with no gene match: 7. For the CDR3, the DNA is TGTGCCAGCAGCCCAACCGGGACAGGGGCCTACGAGCAGTACTTC. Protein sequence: CASSPTGTGAYEQYF.

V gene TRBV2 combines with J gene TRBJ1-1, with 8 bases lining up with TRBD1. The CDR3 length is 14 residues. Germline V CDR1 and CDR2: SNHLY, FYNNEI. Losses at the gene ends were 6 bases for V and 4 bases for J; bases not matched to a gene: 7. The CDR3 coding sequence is TGTGCCAGCAGGCCCGACAGGGGCAGCACTGAAGCTTTCTTT. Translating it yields CASRPDRGSTEAFF.

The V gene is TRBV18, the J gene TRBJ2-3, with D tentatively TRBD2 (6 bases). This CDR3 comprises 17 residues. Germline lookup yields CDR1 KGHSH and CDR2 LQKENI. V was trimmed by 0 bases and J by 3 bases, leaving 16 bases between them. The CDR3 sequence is CASSPPTSGGRTDTQYF. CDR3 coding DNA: TGTGCCAGCTCACCACCGACTAGTGGGGGGAGGACAGATACGCAGTATTTT.

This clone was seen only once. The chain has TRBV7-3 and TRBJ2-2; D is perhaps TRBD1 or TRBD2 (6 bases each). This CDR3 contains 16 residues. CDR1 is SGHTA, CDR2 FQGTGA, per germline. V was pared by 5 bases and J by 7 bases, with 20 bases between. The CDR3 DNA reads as TGTGCCAGCAGCCCCGGGTGGGGGGCGCAGGGCGGGGAGCTGTTTTTT. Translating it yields CASSPGWGAQGGELFF.

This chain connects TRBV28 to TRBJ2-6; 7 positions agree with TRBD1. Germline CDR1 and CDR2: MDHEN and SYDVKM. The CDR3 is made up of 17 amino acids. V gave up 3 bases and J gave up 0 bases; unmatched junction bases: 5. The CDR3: CASSFRTGTSGANVLTF. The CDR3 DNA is TGTGCCAGCAGTTTTAGGACAGGAACCTCTGGGGCCAACGTCCTGACTTTC.

CDR3 protein: CATDGSSYNEQFF. The CDR3 coding sequence is TGTGCCACTGACGGGAGCTCCTACAATGAGCAGTTCTTC. The V gene is TRBV19, the J gene TRBJ2-1; a possible D gene is TRBD2 (6 bases). The germline V gene has CDR1 LNHDA and CDR2 SQIVND (reference sequence). Trimming cost V 10 bases and J 0 bases, with 10 bases left between them. This CDR3 spans 13 amino acids.

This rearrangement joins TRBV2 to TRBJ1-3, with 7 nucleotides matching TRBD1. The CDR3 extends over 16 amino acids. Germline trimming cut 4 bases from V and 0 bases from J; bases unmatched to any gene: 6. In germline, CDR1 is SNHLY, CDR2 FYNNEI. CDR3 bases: TGTGCCAGCAGTGCTTGGGACAGCCTCTCTGGAAACACCATATATTTT. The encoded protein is CASSAWDSLSGNTIYF.

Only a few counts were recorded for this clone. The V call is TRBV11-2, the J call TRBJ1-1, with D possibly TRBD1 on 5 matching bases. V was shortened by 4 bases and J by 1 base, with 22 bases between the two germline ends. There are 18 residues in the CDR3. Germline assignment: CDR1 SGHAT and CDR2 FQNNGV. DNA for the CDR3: TGTGCCAGCAGCTCACTTGGGGACGGAAAGCATAGGAACACTGAAGCTTTCTTT. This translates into CASSSLGDGKHRNTEAFF. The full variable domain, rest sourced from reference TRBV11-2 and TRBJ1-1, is EAGVAQSPRYKIIEKRQSVAFWCNPISGHATLYWYQQILGQGPKLLIQFQNNGVVDDSQLPKDRFSAERLKGVDSTLKIQPAKLEDSAVYLCASSSLGDGKHRNTEAFFGQGTRLTVV.

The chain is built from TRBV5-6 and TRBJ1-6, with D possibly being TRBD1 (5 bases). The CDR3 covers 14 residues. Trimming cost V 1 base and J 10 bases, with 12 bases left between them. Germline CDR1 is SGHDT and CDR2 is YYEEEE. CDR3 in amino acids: CASSLTGSESPLHF. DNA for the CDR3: TGTGCCAGCAGCTTGACAGGATCGGAGTCACCCCTCCACTTT.

CDR3 coding DNA: TGTGCCAGCAGCCAAGAACCCGGCACCTATGGCTACACCTTC. Translating it yields CASSQEPGTYGYTF. The V gene is TRBV14, the J gene TRBJ1-2; no clear D. Germline loops: CDR1 SGHDN, CDR2 FVKESK. The CDR3 is 14 residues long. V was pared by 0 bases and J by 4 bases, with 9 bases between.

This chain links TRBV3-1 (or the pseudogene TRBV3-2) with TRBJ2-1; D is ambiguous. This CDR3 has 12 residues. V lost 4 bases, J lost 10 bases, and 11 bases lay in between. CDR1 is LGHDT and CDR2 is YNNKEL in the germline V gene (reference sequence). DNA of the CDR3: TGTGCCAGCAGCCCTTCCCTCCCCGAGCAGTTCTTC. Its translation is CASSPSLPEQFF.

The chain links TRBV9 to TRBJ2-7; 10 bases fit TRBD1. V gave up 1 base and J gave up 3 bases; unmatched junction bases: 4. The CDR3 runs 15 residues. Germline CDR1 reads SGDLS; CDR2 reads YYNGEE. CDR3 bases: TGTGCCAGCAGCGTATTCCGGACAGGGGGCTACGAGCAGTACTTC. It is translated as CASSVFRTGGYEQYF.

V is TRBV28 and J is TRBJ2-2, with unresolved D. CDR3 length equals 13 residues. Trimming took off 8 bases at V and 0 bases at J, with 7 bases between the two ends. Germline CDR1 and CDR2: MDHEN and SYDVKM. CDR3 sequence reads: CASQPPNTGELFF. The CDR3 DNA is TGTGCCAGCCAACCACCGAACACCGGGGAGCTGTTTTTT.

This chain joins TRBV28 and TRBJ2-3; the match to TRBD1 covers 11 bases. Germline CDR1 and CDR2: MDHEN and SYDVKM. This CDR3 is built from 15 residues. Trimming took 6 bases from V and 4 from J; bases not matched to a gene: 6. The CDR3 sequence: CASRGDRGVADTQYF. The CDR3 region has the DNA TGTGCCAGCAGGGGGGACAGGGGGGTAGCAGATACGCAGTATTTT.

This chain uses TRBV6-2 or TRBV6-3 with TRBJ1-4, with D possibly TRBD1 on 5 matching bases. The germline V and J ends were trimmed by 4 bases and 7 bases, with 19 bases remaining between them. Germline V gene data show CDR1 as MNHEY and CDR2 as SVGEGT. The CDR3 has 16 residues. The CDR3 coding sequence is TGTGCCAGCAGTTTTGGCCCGTCCCTGAGGGGTGAAAAACTGTTTTTT. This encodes CASSFGPSLRGEKLFF.

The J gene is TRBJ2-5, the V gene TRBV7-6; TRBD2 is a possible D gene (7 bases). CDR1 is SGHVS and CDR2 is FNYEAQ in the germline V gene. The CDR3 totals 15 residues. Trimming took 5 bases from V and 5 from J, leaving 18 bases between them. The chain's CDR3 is CASSPLFGGQETQYF. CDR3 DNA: TGTGCCAGCAGCCCCCTTTTCGGGGGGCAGGAGACCCAGTACTTC.

CDR3 loop: CASSGTDSSYEQYF. In nucleotides, the CDR3 is TGTGCCAGCAGCGGGACAGATAGCTCCTACGAGCAGTACTTC. The chain uses TRBV2 and TRBJ2-7; 7 bases fit TRBD1. CDR1 and CDR2 from the germline V gene are SNHLY and FYNNEI. The CDR3 contains 14 residues. J was trimmed by 0 bases and V by 6 bases; bases with no gene match: 5.

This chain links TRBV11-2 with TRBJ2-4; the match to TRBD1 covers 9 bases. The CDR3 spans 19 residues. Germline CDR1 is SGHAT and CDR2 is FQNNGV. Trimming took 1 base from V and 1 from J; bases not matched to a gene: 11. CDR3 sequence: CASSLGGGDRVFAKNIQYF. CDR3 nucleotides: TGTGCCAGCAGCTTAGGAGGAGGGGACAGGGTTTTTGCCAAAAACATTCAGTACTTC.

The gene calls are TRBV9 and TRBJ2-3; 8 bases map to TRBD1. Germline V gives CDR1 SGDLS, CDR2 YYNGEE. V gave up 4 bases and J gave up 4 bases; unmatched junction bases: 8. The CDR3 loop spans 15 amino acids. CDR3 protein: CASSPRTGTPDTQYF. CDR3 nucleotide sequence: TGTGCCAGCAGCCCCCGGACAGGGACCCCAGATACGCAGTATTTT.

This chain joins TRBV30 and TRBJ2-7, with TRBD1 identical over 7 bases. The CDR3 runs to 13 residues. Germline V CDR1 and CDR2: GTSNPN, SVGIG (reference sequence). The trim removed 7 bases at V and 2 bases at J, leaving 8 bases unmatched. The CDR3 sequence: CASRKGAAYEQYF. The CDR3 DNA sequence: TGTGCCTCAAGGAAGGGGGCAGCCTACGAGCAGTACTTC.

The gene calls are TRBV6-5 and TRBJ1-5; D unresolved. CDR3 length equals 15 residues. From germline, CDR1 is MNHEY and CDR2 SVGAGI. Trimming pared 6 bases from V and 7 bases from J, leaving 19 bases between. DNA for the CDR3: TGTGCCAGCAGCTCCTCTTTAGGGTCCCTCCAGCCCCAGCATTTT. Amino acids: CASSSSLGSLQPQHF.

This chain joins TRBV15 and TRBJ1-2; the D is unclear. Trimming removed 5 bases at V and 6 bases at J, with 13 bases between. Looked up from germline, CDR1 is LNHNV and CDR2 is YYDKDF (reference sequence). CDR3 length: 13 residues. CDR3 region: CATSGSRVHGYTF. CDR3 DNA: TGTGCCACCAGCGGATCCCGGGTTCATGGCTACACCTTC.

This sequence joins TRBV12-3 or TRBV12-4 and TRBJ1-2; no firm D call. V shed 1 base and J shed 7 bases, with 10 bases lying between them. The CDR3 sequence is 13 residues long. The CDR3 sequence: CASSLVGVAGYTF. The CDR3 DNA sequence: TGTGCCAGCAGTTTAGTCGGGGTTGCTGGCTACACCTTC.

The chain's CDR3 is CASRQNNEQFF. CDR3 sequence (DNA): TGTGCCAGCAGGCAGAACAATGAGCAGTTCTTC. The J gene is TRBJ2-1, the V gene TRBV6-5; D gene uncertain. The CDR3 has 11 amino acids. V was cut by 6 bases and J by 5 bases, with 5 bases left in between. The germline gives CDR1 MNHEY, CDR2 SVGAGI.

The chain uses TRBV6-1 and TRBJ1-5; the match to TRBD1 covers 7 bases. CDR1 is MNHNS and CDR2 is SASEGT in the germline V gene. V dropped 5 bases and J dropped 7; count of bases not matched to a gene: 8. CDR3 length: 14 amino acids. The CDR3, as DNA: TGTGCCAGCAGTTTGACAGGGTCGGTACAGCCCCAGCATTTT. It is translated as CASSLTGSVQPQHF.

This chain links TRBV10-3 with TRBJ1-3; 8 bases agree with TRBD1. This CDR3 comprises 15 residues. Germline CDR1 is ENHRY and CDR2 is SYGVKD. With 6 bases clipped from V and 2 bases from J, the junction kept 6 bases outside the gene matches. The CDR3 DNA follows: TGTGCCATCAGAAAAGGACAGGGAACTGGAAACACCATATATTTT. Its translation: CAIRKGQGTGNTIYF.

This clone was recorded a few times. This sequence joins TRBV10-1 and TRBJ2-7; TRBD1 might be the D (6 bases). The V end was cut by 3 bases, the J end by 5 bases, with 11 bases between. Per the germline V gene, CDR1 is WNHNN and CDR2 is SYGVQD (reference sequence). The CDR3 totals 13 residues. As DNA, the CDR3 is TGCGCCAGCAGTGAACGGGACACAGACGAGCAGTACTTC. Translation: CASSERDTDEQYF.

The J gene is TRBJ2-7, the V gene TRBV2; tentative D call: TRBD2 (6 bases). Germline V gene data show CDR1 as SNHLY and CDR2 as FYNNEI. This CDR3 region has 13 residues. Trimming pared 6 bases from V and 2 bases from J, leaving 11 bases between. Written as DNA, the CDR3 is TGTGCCAGCAGGGGAGGTAGTGCCTACGAGCAGTACTTC. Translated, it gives CASRGGSAYEQYF. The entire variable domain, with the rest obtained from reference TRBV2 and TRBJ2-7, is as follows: EPEVTQTPSHQVTQMGQEVILRCVPISNHLYFYWYRQILGQKVEFLVSFYNNEISEKSEIFDDQFSVERPDGSNFTLKIRSTKLEDSAMYFCASRGGSAYEQYFGPGTRLTVT.